This TCR beta chain was obtained from a study of cytomegalovirus exposure and HLA in healthy donors. Study-level results: Highly shared sequence variants in one cluster were likely a sequencing artifact. When the data were analyzed later, several of the most significant clusters appeared to be linked to common viral pathogens. TCR beta chain V- and J-gene trimming was linked, in a later analysis, to a missense variant in DCLRE1C.

PCR employed 60 Vbeta and 13 Jbeta primers. TCRdb keeps only in-frame clones here, not all; method: immunoSEQ multiplex PCR. The data contain some 93,000 clones, over 55% of them singletons. This clone came up once. Its cognate antigen is unknown. Unmatched junction bases numbered 6, after V lost 6 bases and J lost 5 bases. The germline V gene encodes CDR1 SEHNR and CDR2 FQNEAQ (reference sequence). CDR3 length: 13 residues. The receptor comes from a boy between 10 and 17 years old in good health and CMV-seropositive. Sequencing input: PBMCs. The rearrangement uses TRBV7-9 and TRBJ2-7; 8 bases align to TRBD1. CDR3: CASRQGGSDEQYF. CDR3 nucleotides: TGTGCCAGCAGACAGGGGGGTTCGGACGAGCAGTACTTC.